This TCR beta chain was recovered during a study of glioma-infiltrating T cells. The iRepertoire nested amplicon-rescue multiplex PCR amplified TCR alpha and beta CDR3s from RNA. TCRdb processed the multiplex PCR reads anew with MiXCR; each CDR3 protein has one entry. This table has 44,000 or so distinct CDR3 sequences, more than 20% appearing once. The CDR3 loop spans 14 amino acids. Germline trimming cut 5 bases from V and 7 bases from J; bases unmatched to any gene: 9. Germline V lookup: CDR1 MNHEY, CDR2 SMNVEV (reference sequence). The chain carries TRBV27 and TRBJ1-2, with 8 bases matching TRBD1. This TCR was sampled from a human donor with low-grade glioma or glioblastoma, undergoing nonglioma brain surgery, or in good health (not recorded which). Sequencing was performed on glioma tissue, nonneoplastic brain tissue, or PBMCs (not recorded which). The CDR3 spells CASSATTGAAGYTF. The DNA of the CDR3 is TGTGCCAGCAGTGCTACGACAGGGGCGGCTGGCTACACCTTC.